The 11 T cell receptor beta chains given below trace back to one sample, sequenced in a study of blood T cell repertoires in COVID-19. Repertoires were generated with immunoSEQ multiplex PCR, while TCRdb's copy carries only in-frame clones and drops some. Of some 330,000 clones listed, around nine tenths were seen once; the top ten hold 1.5% to 2%. Material for sequencing was peripheral blood. These receptors were taken from a woman aged 30 to 39 with COVID-19, enrolled during active disease.

Comment on this clone: Other nucleotide sequences in the sample specify the same CDR3. The chain combines TRBV3-1 (or the pseudogene TRBV3-2) with TRBJ2-4; a weak D match, TRBD1 (5 bases). This CDR3 has 14 residues. CDR1 and CDR2 from the germline V gene are LGHDT and YNNKEL (reference sequence). V lost 2 bases, J lost 2 bases, and 7 bases lay in between. The CDR3 DNA reads TGTGCCAGCAGCCAAAGGGGATCCAAAAACATTCAGTACTTC. This sequence encodes CASSQRGSKNIQYF.

The rearrangement links TRBV27 to TRBJ1-2; D not certain. V lost 3 bases, J lost 7 bases, and 12 bases lay in between. CDR3 length: 13 residues. Germline assignment: CDR1 MNHEY and CDR2 SMNVEV (reference sequence). The CDR3 reads CASSFSEVAGYTF. Here the CDR3 DNA reads TGTGCCAGCAGTTTTTCCGAGGTCGCTGGCTACACCTTC.

In this sample, this clone turned up once. This chain connects TRBV7-2 to TRBJ1-1; TRBD1 aligns across 9 bases. Germline CDR1 and CDR2: SGHTA and FQGNSA. Trimming removed 6 bases from V and 1 base from J; junction bases left unmatched: 3. The CDR3 length is 14 residues. The CDR3 reads CASRQGQGNTEAFF. Written as DNA, the CDR3 is TGTGCCAGCAGACAGGGACAGGGGAACACTGAAGCTTTCTTT.

The rearrangement joins TRBV28 to TRBJ1-2, with TRBD1 matching 7 bases. Germline values: CDR1 MDHEN, CDR2 SYDVKM. This CDR3 is 14 amino acids long. V trimming: 6 bases; J trimming: 3 bases; junction bases outside the gene matches: 7. DNA for the CDR3: TGTGCCAGCAGAGACGCAGGGGGTGACTATGGCTACACCTTC. Translated, it gives CASRDAGGDYGYTF.

The chain links TRBV7-9 to TRBJ1-1, with 7 bases identical to TRBD1. Per germline, CDR1 SEHNR and CDR2 FQNEAQ (reference sequence). There are 15 residues in the CDR3. The ends lost 5 bases at V and 3 bases at J; junction bases unmatched: 9. In DNA, the CDR3 is TGTGCCAGCAGCGGAGGGACAGTTCATTACACTGAAGCTTTCTTT. Translating it yields CASSGGTVHYTEAFF. The full variable domain, with the rest looked up from reference TRBV7-9 and TRBJ1-1, is DTGVSQNPRHKITKRGQNVTFRCDPISEHNRLYWYRQTLGQGPEFLTYFQNEAQLEKSRLLSDRFSAERPKGSFSTLEIQRTEQGDSAMYLCASSGGTVHYTEAFFGQGTRLTVV.

This clone was seen a handful of times. V is TRBV15 and J is TRBJ1-5; D gene unclear. Germline-derived CDR1 and CDR2 are LNHNV and YYDKDF (reference sequence). The length of the CDR3 is 14 residues. V dropped 2 bases and J dropped 7 bases, with 12 bases sitting between them. CDR3 protein: CATSRTPGGQPQHF. The CDR3 nucleotides are TGTGCCACCAGCAGAACGCCGGGAGGGCAGCCCCAGCATTTT.

V and J are TRBV5-6 and TRBJ2-5; 7 positions agree with TRBD2. This CDR3 has 13 residues. Germline V gene data show CDR1 as SGHDT and CDR2 as YYEEEE. V trimming: 3 bases; J trimming: 4 bases; junction bases outside the gene matches: 3. The CDR3 reads CASSWGGVETQYF. The CDR3 nucleotides read TGTGCCAGCAGCTGGGGGGGAGTAGAGACCCAGTACTTC.

This chain connects TRBV6-7 to TRBJ1-2, with D unresolved. TRBV6-7 is an ORF, and what it does is uncertain. The CDR3 runs to 13 residues. V was shortened by 4 bases and J by 5 bases, with 11 bases between the two germline ends. CDR3 protein: CASSSRIRYGYTF. CDR3 coding DNA: TGTGCCAGCAGTTCCAGGATAAGGTATGGCTACACCTTC.

The CDR3 reads CSVEDQQGGELFF. The CDR3, as DNA: TGCAGCGTTGAAGATCAGCAGGGAGGGGAGCTGTTTTTT. V usage is TRBV29-1 and J usage is TRBJ2-2; D may be TRBD1 (5 bases). Deletions cut 0 bases from V and 8 bases from J, with 10 bases between. This CDR3 is built from 13 residues. Germline loops: CDR1 SQVTM, CDR2 ANQGSEA.

CDR3 amino acids: CASSADTLALRNEQFF. CDR3 nucleotide sequence: TGTGCCAGCAGCGCGGATACGCTAGCGCTGAGGAATGAGCAGTTCTTC. The chain employs TRBV9 and TRBJ2-1; D is perhaps TRBD2 (6 bases). Trimming took off 3 bases at V and 7 bases at J, with 20 bases between the two ends. Germline CDR1 reads SGDLS; CDR2 reads YYNGEE. The length of the CDR3 is 16 residues.

This clone was observed once. Distinct nucleotide sequences in the sample also encode this CDR3. The genes are TRBV19 and TRBJ1-5; possible D gene TRBD1, 6 bases. The V and J ends lost 6 bases and 4 bases respectively, with 7 bases between them. Germline CDR1 LNHDA, CDR2 SQIVND (reference sequence). This CDR3 spans 12 amino acids. CDR3 region: CASSQGNQPQHF. CDR3 nucleotide sequence: TGTGCCAGTAGCCAGGGGAATCAGCCCCAGCATTTT.